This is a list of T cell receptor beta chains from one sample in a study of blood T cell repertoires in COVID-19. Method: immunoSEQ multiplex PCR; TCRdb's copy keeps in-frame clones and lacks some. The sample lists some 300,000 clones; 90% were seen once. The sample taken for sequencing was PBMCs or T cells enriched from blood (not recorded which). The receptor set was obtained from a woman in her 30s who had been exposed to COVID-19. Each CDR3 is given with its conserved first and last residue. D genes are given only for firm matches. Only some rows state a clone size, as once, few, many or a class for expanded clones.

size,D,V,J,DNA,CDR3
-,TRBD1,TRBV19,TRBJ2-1,TGTGCCAGCTCCTCCGGGACAGGGACCCCCTACAATGAGCAGTTCTTC,CASSSGTGTPYNEQFF
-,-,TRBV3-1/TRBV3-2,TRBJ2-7,TGTGCCAGCAGCCTGAGACAGGCCAGCTTCCACGAGCAGTACTTC,CASSLRQASFHEQYF
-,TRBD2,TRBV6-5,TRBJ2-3,TGTGCCAGCAGTTATAGCATGGGGGGGGCAGATACGCAGTATTTT,CASSYSMGGADTQYF
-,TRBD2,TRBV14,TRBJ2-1,TGTGCCAGCAGCCAAGATTGGGCCCAGCGGGGACACAATGAGCAGTTCTTC,CASSQDWAQRGHNEQFF
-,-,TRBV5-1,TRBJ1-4,TGCGCCAGCAGCTTGGGCCAGACAACTAATGAAAAACTGTTTTTT,CASSLGQTTNEKLFF
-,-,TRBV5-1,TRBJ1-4,TGCGCCAGCAGCTGGGGCGGTTTGGAACTGTTTTTT,CASSWGGLELFF
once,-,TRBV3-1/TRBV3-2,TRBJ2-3,TGTGCCAGCACCCCAAGCTTCGGTAACACAGATACGCAGTATTTT,CASTPSFGNTDTQYF
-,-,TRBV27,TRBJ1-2,TGTGCCAGCAGTTTAACAGGGCGGATACGCGGCTACACCTTC,CASSLTGRIRGYTF
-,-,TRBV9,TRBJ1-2,TGTGCCAGCAGCGTAGACAGGGTCGGTGGCTACACCTTC,CASSVDRVGGYTF
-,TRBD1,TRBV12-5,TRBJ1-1,TGTGCTAGTGCGGGACAGGGGAGGGGAGGAAGTGAAGCTTTCTTT,CASAGQGRGGSEAFF
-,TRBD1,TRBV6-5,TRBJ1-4,TGTGCCAGCAGCCGCGGACAGGGTGGAGGTGAAAAACTGTTTTTT,CASSRGQGGGEKLFF
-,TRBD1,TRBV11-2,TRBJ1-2,TGTGCCAGCAGCCCCCGGACAGGGAGGAATGGCTACACCTTC,CASSPRTGRNGYTF
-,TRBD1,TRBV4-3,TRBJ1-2,TGCGCCAGCAGCCCTGGGACAGGGAACTATGGCTACACCTTC,CASSPGTGNYGYTF
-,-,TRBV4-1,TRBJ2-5,TGCGCCAGCAGCCAGAGGGAAAGCGGAGGTAGACCTCACCAAGAGACCCAGTACTTC,CASSQRESGGRPHQETQYF
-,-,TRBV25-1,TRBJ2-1,TGTGCCAGCAGTGAGCAGGGTTACAATGAGCAGTTCTTC,CASSEQGYNEQFF
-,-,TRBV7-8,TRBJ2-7,TGTGCCAGCAGCGCCCACAGGGCTGTAGGCTACGAGCAGTACTTC,CASSAHRAVGYEQYF
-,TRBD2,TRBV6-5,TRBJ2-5,TGTGCCAGCGGGCTAGCGGGGGGGAAGACCCAGTACTTC,CASGLAGGKTQYF
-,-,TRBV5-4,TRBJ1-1,TGTGCCAGCAGCTCCAACAGGGACACTGAAGCTTTCTTT,CASSSNRDTEAFF
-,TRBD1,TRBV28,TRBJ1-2,TGTGCCAGCAGTCCCCATCGACAGGGCTACTATGGCTACACCTTC,CASSPHRQGYYGYTF
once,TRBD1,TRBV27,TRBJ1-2,TGTGCCAGCAGTTTCAGACAGGGGTCAGCTAACTATGGCTACACCTTC,CASSFRQGSANYGYTF
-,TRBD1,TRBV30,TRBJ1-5,TGTGCCTGGAGTGTAGACAGGGGAAGGGTTCAGCCCCAGCATTTT,CAWSVDRGRVQPQHF
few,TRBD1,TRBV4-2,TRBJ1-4,TGTGCCAGCAGACGATTAATAAGACAGGGAGGCGAAAAACTGTTTTTT,CASRRLIRQGGEKLFF
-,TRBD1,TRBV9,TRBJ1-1,TGTGCCAGCAGCGAAAGGACAGGTATGAACACTGAAGCTTTCTTT,CASSERTGMNTEAFF
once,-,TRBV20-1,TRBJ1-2,TGCAGTGCCAGTCCCCTCAGTTACACCTTC,CSASPLSYTF
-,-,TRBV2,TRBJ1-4,TGTGCCAGCAGCGAAGAGAACAGGAAAAATGAAAAACTGTTTTTT,CASSEENRKNEKLFF
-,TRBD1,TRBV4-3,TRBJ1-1,TGCGCCAGCAGCCCCCAGGGGGCGGGTGAAGCTTTCTTT,CASSPQGAGEAFF
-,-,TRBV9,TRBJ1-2,TGTGCCAGCAGCGTATCATATGACAGCCAATATGGCTACACCTTC,CASSVSYDSQYGYTF
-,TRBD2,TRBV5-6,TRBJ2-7,TGTGCCAGCAGCTGGGGACTAGCGGGGGCCTACGAGCAGTACTTC,CASSWGLAGAYEQYF
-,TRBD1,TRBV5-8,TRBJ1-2,TGTGCCAGCAGCGACAGGGGGCGCCTTATCTATGGCTACACCTTC,CASSDRGRLIYGYTF